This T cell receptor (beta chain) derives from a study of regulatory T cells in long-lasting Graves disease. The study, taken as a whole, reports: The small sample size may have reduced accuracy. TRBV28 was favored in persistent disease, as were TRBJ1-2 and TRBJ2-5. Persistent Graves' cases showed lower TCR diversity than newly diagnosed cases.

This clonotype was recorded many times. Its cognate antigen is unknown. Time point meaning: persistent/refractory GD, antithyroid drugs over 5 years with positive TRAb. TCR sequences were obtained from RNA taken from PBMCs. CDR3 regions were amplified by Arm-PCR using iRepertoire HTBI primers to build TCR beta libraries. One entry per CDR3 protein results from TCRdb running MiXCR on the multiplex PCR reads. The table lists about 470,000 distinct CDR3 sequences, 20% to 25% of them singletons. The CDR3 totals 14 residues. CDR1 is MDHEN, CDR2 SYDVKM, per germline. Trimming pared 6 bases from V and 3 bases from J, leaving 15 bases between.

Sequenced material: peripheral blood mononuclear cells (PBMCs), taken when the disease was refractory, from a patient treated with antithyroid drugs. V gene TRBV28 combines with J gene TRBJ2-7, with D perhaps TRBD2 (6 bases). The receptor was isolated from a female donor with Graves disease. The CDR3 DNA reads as TGTGCCAGCAGAGCCCGGGACTTCCTCTACGAGCAGTACTTC. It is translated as CASRARDFLYEQYF.